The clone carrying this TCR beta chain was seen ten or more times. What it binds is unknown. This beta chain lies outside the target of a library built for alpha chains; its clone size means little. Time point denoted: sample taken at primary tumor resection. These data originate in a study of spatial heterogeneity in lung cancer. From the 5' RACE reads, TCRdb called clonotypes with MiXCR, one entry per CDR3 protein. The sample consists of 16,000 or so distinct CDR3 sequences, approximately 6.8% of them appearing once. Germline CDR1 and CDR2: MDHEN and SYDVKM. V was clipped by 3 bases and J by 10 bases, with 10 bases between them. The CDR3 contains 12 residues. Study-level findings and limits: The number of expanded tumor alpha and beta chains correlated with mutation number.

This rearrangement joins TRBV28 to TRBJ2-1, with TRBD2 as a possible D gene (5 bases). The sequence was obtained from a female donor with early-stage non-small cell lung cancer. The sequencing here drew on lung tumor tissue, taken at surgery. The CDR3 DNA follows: TGTGCCAGCAGTTTGGGAGAACTCGAGCAGTTCTTC. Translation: CASSLGELEQFF.